Listed below are T cell receptor beta chains from one sample, sequenced in a study of blood T cell repertoires in COVID-19. Sequencing was performed with immunoSEQ multiplex PCR; in TCRdb, only in-frame clones are kept and a portion is missing. In the table there are hundreds of thousands of clones, 75% to 90% of which are singletons. The sample comprised peripheral blood. Every receptor here comes from a man between 18 and 29 years old with COVID-19, enrolled during active disease. CDR3s include the opening cysteine and the closing phenylalanine or tryptophan. D genes are given only for firm matches. Some rows have no size entry. The others give once, few or many, or a class for an expanded clone.

>.|TRBV7-8|TRBJ1-1|.
TGTGCCAGCAGCTTAATGGGTTTCGGGGTGAACACTGAAGCTTTCTTT
CASSLMGFGVNTEAFF
>TRBD2|TRBV11-3|TRBJ2-3|.
TGTGCCAGCAGCTTAAGGGGGACTAGCGGGACTAGCACAGATACGCAGTATTTT
CASSLRGTSGTSTDTQYF
>TRBD2|TRBV5-4|TRBJ2-5|.
TGTGCCAGCAGCTTGCGGCTTATAGCGGGAGGAATGCAGGGAGAGACCCAGTACTTC
CASSLRLIAGGMQGETQYF
>.|TRBV5-5|TRBJ1-1|.
TGTGCCAGCAGACCCGGGACACAGAACACTGAAGCTTTCTTT
CASRPGTQNTEAFF
>.|TRBV7-2|TRBJ1-5|.
TGTGCCAGCAGCTTGGGGGGTCAGCCCCAGCATTTT
CASSLGGQPQHF
>TRBD2|TRBV5-5|TRBJ2-3|.
TGTGCCAGCAGCCAAACGACGGGGAGCGGGGGGGCCTCAGATACGCAGTATTTT
CASSQTTGSGGASDTQYF
>TRBD1|TRBV18|TRBJ2-2|.
TGTGCCAGCCCCGGGGACAGGGCGGGCACCGGGGAGCTGTTTTTT
CASPGDRAGTGELFF
>TRBD1|TRBV5-1|TRBJ2-5|.
TGCGCCAGCAGTCCCGGGACAGGAGGAGAGACCCAGTACTTC
CASSPGTGGETQYF
>.|TRBV2|TRBJ2-7|.
TGTGCCAGCAGTCGCGAACAGGGACCCTACGAGCAGTACTTC
CASSREQGPYEQYF
>.|TRBV5-4|TRBJ2-7|.
TGTGCCAGCAGCCAGGGGCCCCCCTACGAGCAGTACTTC
CASSQGPPYEQYF
>TRBD1|TRBV6-5|TRBJ1-4|.
TGTGCCAGCAGTTACTCTAGGGGACAGGGATTTGAAAAACTGTTTTTT
CASSYSRGQGFEKLFF
>.|TRBV29-1|TRBJ2-3|.
TGCAGCTCGTATACAGATACGCAGTATTTT
CSSYTDTQYF
>TRBD1|TRBV4-1|TRBJ2-3|.
TGCGCCAGCAGCCTTCTCTCCGGGACAGGGACGGATACGCAGTATTTT
CASSLLSGTGTDTQYF
>.|TRBV4-2|TRBJ2-7|.
TGTGCCAGCAGCCAAGGAGACAATGGCTACGAGCAGTACTTC
CASSQGDNGYEQYF
>TRBD2|TRBV27|TRBJ2-5|.
TGTGCCAGCAGTTTTAGCGGGAGCTACGAGACCCAGTACTTC
CASSFSGSYETQYF
>TRBD1|TRBV5-1|TRBJ1-2|.
TGCGCCAGCAGCTGGGGGACAGAGGGACAGATCTACACCTTC
CASSWGTEGQIYTF
>TRBD1|TRBV2|TRBJ2-7|.
TGTGCCAGCAGGGGGAAAGACAGGGCTAGCCACGAGCAGTACTTC
CASRGKDRASHEQYF
>TRBD2|TRBV5-6|TRBJ2-5|.
TGTGCCAGCAGCTTAAGTCTAGCGGGAGGGCCGGCCCAAGAGACCCAGTACTTC
CASSLSLAGGPAQETQYF
>TRBD2|TRBV19|TRBJ2-3|.
TGTGCCAGTAGTATAGATCGGTCACTAGCGGGAATGGTTACGCAGTATTTT
CASSIDRSLAGMVTQYF
>TRBD1|TRBV12-5|TRBJ2-7|.
TGTGCTAGTGCCCCCGGGACAGGAGCCTACGAGCAGTACTTC
CASAPGTGAYEQYF
>TRBD1|TRBV2|TRBJ1-2|many
TGTGCCAGCAGTGCACAGGGGCGACAAGGCTACACCTTC
CASSAQGRQGYTF
>.|TRBV20-1|TRBJ2-7|.
TGCAGTGCCCTGTACACCTACGAGCAGTACTTC
CSALYTYEQYF
>TRBD2|TRBV7-9|TRBJ2-4|.
TGTGCCAGCAGCTTAGCGTTCGGGGAGGGGGCCAAAAACATTCAGTACTTC
CASSLAFGEGAKNIQYF
>TRBD1|TRBV18|TRBJ1-5|.
TGTGCCAGCTCACTATCGGACAGGGGTGCTCAGCCCCAGCATTTT
CASSLSDRGAQPQHF
>TRBD1|TRBV18|TRBJ2-1|.
TGTGCCAGCTCACCAACCGGACAGGGGGCGATCGATGAGCAGTTCTTC
CASSPTGQGAIDEQFF
>TRBD2|TRBV12-3/TRBV12-4|TRBJ2-7|.
TGTGCCAGCAGCGTCCTAGCGGATGCCGAGCAGTACTTC
CASSVLADAEQYF
>.|TRBV6-1|TRBJ2-7|few
TGTGCCAGCAGTGAATGGTTTTCAGGGGCGGTCAACGAGCAGTACTTC
CASSEWFSGAVNEQYF
>.|TRBV3-1/TRBV3-2|TRBJ1-2|.
TGTGCCAGCAGCTCAGAGGCCGGGCGGGGTGGCTACACCTTC
CASSSEAGRGGYTF
>TRBD2|TRBV19|TRBJ2-1|.
TGTGCCAGTAGTATAGAACTAGCGGCCGCACCCGGACGGGATGAGCAGTTCTTC
CASSIELAAAPGRDEQFF
>TRBD2|TRBV6-1|TRBJ2-5|.
TGTGCCAGCAGTGGAGCGGGGGGGCCGGAGACCCAGTACTTC
CASSGAGGPETQYF
>.|TRBV5-1|TRBJ2-3|.
TGCGCCAGCAGGTACGCACAGAGTAACACAGATACGCAGTATTTT
CASRYAQSNTDTQYF
>TRBD1|TRBV7-9|TRBJ1-4|.
TGTGCCAGCAGCTTCCGGGACAGAAGTGAAAAACTGTTTTTT
CASSFRDRSEKLFF
>.|TRBV15|TRBJ1-2|.
TGTGCCACCAGCAGAGTTAGAGGTGGCTACACCTTC
CATSRVRGGYTF
>TRBD2|TRBV18|TRBJ2-1|.
TGTGCCAGCTCACCACCGGGACTAGCTACGTACAATGAGCAGTTCTTC
CASSPPGLATYNEQFF
>TRBD2|TRBV19|TRBJ2-1|.
TGTGCCAGTAGTCTTCCCCTAGCGGGCTCGATCGGGCAGTTCTTC
CASSLPLAGSIGQFF
>TRBD2|TRBV27|TRBJ2-1|.
TGTGCCAGCAGCTATAGCGGGGGCTCCTACAATGAGCAGTTCTTC
CASSYSGGSYNEQFF
>TRBD2|TRBV12-3/TRBV12-4|TRBJ2-1|.
TGTGCCAGCAGTTCGCGACTAGCAGATGAGCAGTTCTTC
CASSSRLADEQFF
>.|TRBV27|TRBJ1-1|once
TGTGCCAGCAGTTTACAGACAAACACTGAAGCTTTCTTT
CASSLQTNTEAFF
>TRBD2|TRBV16|TRBJ2-3|.
TGTGCCAGCAGCCAATCGGCCGGGGGGACGGATACGCAGTATTTT
CASSQSAGGTDTQYF
>.|TRBV11-2|TRBJ1-1|.
TGTGCCAGCAGCCGGGAGCACAACACTGAAGCTTTCTTT
CASSREHNTEAFF
>.|TRBV2|TRBJ2-3|.
TGTGCCAGCACTTATGATTCACCACTCACAGATACGCAGTATTTT
CASTYDSPLTDTQYF
>.|TRBV10-1|TRBJ2-7|.
TGCGCCAGCAGTCCCCGCAGGGGTCATAACGAGCAGTACTTC
CASSPRRGHNEQYF
>.|TRBV18|TRBJ1-1|.
TGTGCCAGCTCCCAGAGAGAGTCAGGCACTGAAGCTTTCTTT
CASSQRESGTEAFF
>.|TRBV10-3|TRBJ2-3|.
TGTGCCATCAGTGCGGACTCCGTCACAGATACGCAGTATTTT
CAISADSVTDTQYF
>TRBD1|TRBV15|TRBJ1-4|.
TGTGCCACCAGCGGGACAGGGGGCATTGAAACATCTGGGTTTTTT
CATSGTGGIETSGFF
>.|TRBV5-6|TRBJ2-1|once
TGTGCCAGCAGAAAAATAAGGGGATCAAGCTCCTACAATGAGCAGTTCTTC
CASRKIRGSSSYNEQFF
>TRBD1|TRBV5-4|TRBJ1-2|.
TGTGCCAGCAGCCCGAGATTACAGGGGGCGCCCGATGGCTACACCTTC
CASSPRLQGAPDGYTF
>.|TRBV19|TRBJ2-1|once
TGTGCCAGTACCGAGGGGGAGACCCCCTACAATGAGCAGTTCTTC
CASTEGETPYNEQFF
>.|TRBV19|TRBJ1-2|.
TGTGCCAGTAGTATTATGGGGGCGCGTGGCTACACCTTC
CASSIMGARGYTF
>.|TRBV7-2|TRBJ2-5|.
TGTGCCAGCAGCCCCAGCGAGGGCCAGTACTTC
CASSPSEGQYF
>.|TRBV10-2|TRBJ1-3|.
TGCGCCAGCAGTGTTGTAGGACAGCTTTCTGGAAACACCATATATTTT
CASSVVGQLSGNTIYF
>.|TRBV6-1|TRBJ1-1|.
TGTGCCAGCAGTGAACAGGGGCTGAACACTGAAGCTTTCTTT
CASSEQGLNTEAFF
>.|TRBV5-6|TRBJ1-1|.
TGTGCCAGCAGCTTGAACAGTGCTGAAGCTTTCTTT
CASSLNSAEAFF
>TRBD1|TRBV19|TRBJ1-5|few
TGTGCCAGTAGTATTCCAGGGGGCCAGCAGCCCCAGCATTTT
CASSIPGGQQPQHF
>.|TRBV27|TRBJ1-3|.
TGTGCCAGCAGTTTAGGGGGGGGCTCTGGAAACACCATATATTTT
CASSLGGGSGNTIYF
>TRBD1|TRBV6-5|TRBJ1-1|.
TGTGCCAGCAGTCCAGGACAGGGGTTCACTGAAGCTTTCTTT
CASSPGQGFTEAFF